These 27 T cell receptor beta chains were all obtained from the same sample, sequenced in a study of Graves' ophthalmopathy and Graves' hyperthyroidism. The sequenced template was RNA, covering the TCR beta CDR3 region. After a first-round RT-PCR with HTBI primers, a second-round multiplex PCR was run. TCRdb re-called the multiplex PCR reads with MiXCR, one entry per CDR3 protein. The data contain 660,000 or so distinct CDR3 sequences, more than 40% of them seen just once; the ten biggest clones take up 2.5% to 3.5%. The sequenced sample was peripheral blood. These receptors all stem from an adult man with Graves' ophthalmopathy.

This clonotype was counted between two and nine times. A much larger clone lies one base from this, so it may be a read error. CDR3 sequence reads: CSVGSTSTTGELFF. CDR3 sequence (DNA): TGCAGCGTTGGATCCACTAGCACCACCGGGGAGCTGTTTTTT. This sequence joins TRBV29-1 and TRBJ2-2; D perhaps matches TRBD2 (6 bases). The V end lost 4 bases, the J end lost 4 bases, and 13 bases lay between the germline ends. This CDR3 contains 14 residues. Germline CDR1 SQVTM, CDR2 ANQGSEA.

The CDR3 sequence is CSVDVGRPGNEQFF. The DNA of the CDR3 is TGCAGCGTTGATGTCGGGAGGCCAGGAAATGAGCAGTTCTTC. The chain combines TRBV29-1 with TRBJ2-1; 7 positions match TRBD2. The V and J ends lost 3 bases and 7 bases, in that order; junction bases with no gene match: 9. The germline CDR1 and CDR2 sequences are SQVTM and ANQGSEA. The CDR3 sequence is 14 residues long.

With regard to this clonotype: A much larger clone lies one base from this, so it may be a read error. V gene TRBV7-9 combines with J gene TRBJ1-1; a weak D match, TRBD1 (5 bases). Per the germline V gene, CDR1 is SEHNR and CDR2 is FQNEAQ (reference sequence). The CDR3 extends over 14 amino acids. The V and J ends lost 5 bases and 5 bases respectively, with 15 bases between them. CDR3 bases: TGTGCCAGCAGCCTCCCGGTCAGGGAAACTGAAGCTTTCTTT. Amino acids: CASSLPVRETEAFF. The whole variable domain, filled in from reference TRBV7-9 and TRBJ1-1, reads DTGVSQNPRHKITKRGQNVTFRCDPISEHNRLYWYRQTLGQGPEFLTYFQNEAQLEKSRLLSDRFSAERPKGSFSTLEIQRTEQGDSAMYLCASSLPVRETEAFFGQGTRLTVV.

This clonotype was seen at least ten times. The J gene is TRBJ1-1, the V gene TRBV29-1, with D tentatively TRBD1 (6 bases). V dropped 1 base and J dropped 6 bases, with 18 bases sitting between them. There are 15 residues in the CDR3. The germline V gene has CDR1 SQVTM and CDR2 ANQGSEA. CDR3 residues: CSVEVFATGISEAFF. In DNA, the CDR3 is TGCAGCGTTGAAGTTTTCGCGACAGGCATTTCTGAAGCTTTCTTT.

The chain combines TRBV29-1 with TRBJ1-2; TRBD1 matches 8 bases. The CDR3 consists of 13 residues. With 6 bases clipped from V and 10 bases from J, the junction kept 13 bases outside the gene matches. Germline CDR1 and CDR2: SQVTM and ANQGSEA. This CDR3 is CSVEGTGVDNYTF. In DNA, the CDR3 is TGCAGCGTCGAGGGGACAGGCGTCGACAACTACACCTTC.

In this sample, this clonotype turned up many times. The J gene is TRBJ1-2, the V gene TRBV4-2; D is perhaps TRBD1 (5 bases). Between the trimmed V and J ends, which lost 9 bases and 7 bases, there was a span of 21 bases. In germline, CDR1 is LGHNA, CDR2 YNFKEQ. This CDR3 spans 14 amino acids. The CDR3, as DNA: TGTGCCAGTTGGGACCTCCAGGATTATTTTGGCTACACCTTC. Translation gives CASWDLQDYFGYTF.

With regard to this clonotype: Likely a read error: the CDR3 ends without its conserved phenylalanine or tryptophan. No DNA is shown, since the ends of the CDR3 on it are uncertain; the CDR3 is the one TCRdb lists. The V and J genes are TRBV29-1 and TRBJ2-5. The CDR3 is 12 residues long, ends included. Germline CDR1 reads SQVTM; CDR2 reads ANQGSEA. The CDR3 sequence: CSVERDGYTFGS.

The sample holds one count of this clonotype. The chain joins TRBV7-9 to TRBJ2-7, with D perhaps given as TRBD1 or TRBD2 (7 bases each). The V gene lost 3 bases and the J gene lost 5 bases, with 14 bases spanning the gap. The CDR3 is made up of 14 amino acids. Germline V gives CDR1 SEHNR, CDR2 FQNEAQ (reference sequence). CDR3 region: CASSFGTAGNEQYF. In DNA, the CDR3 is TGTGCCAGCAGCTTTGGGACAGCGGGGAACGAGCAGTACTTC.

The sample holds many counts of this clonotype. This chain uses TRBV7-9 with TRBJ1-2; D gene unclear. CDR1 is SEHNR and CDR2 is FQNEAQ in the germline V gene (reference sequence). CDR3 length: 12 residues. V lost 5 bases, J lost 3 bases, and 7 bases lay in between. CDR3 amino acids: CASSLTDYGYTF. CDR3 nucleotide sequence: TGTGCCAGCAGCCTCACAGACTATGGCTACACCTTC.

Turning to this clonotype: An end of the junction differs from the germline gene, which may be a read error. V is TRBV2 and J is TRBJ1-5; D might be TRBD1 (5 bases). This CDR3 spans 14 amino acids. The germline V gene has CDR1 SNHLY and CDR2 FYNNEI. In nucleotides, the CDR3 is TGCGTCAGCAGTCCGGGACGGACCAATCAGCCCCAGCATTTT. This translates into CVSSPGRTNQPQHF.

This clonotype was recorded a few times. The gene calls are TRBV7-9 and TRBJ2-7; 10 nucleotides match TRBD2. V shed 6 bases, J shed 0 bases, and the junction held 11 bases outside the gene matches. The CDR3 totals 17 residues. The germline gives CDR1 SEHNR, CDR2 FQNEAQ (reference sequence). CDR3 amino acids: CASRPPSAGGPSYEQYF. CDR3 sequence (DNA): TGTGCCAGCAGGCCCCCCTCAGCGGGGGGGCCCTCCTACGAGCAGTACTTC.

The chain's CDR3 is CASSGLTGPTSGNTIYF. As DNA, the CDR3 is TGTGCCAGCAGTGGGCTGACAGGACCAACTTCTGGAAACACCATATATTTT. The V gene is TRBV6-5, the J gene TRBJ1-3; perhaps TRBD1 as D (6 bases). The CDR3 loop spans 17 amino acids. The V gene lost 5 bases and the J gene lost 1 base, with 18 bases spanning the gap. Germline loops: CDR1 MNHEY, CDR2 SVGAGI.

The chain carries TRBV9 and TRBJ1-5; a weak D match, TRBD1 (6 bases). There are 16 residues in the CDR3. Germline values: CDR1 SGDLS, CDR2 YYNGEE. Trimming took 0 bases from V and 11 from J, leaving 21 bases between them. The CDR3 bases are TGTGCCAGCAGCGTAGCTGTTATGGAGGGACAAGAGACCCAGCATTTT. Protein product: CASSVAVMEGQETQHF. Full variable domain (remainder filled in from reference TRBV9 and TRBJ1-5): DSGVTQTPKHLITATGQRVTLRCSPRSGDLSVYWYQQSLDQGLQFLIQYYNGEERAKGNILERFSAQQFPDLHSELNLSSLELGDSALYFCASSVAVMEGQETQHFGDGTRLSIL.

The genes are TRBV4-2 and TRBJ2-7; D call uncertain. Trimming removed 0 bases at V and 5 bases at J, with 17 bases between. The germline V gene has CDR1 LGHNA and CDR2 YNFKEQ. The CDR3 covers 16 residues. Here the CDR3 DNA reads TGTGCCAGCAGCCAAGAAATGGCCTTGCAGCACCACGAGCAGTACTTC. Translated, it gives CASSQEMALQHHEQYF.

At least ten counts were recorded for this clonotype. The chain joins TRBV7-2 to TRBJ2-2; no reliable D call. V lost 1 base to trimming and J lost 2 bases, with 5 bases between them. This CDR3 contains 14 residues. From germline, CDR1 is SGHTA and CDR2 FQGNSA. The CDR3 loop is CASSLGFNTGELFF. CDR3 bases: TGTGCCAGCAGCTTAGGATTTAACACCGGGGAGCTGTTTTTT. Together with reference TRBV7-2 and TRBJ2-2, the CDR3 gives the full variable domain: GAGVSQSPSNKVTEKGKDVELRCDPISGHTALYWYRQSLGQGLEFLIYFQGNSAPDKSGLPSDRFSAERTGGSVSTLTIQRTQQEDSAVYLCASSLGFNTGELFFGEGSRLTVL.

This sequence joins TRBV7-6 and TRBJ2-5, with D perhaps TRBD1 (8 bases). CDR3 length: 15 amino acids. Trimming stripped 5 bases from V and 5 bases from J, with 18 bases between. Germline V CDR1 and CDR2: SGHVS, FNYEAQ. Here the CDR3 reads CASSLDGQGGETQYF. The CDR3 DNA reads TGTGCCAGCAGCCTCGACGGACAGGGAGGGGAGACCCAGTACTTC.

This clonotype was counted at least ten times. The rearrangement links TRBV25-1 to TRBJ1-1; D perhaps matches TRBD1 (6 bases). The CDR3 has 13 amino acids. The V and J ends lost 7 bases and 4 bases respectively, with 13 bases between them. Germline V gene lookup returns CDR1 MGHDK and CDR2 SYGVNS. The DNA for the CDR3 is TGTGCCAGCAAGTATGGGGGCGGCACTGAAGCTTTCTTT. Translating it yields CASKYGGGTEAFF.

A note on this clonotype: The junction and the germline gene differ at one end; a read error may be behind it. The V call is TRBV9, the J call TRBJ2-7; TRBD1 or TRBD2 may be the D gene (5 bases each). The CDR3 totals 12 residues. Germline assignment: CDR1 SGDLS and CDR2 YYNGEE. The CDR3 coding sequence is TGTGCCAGCAGCTCCAGGGAAGGGGAGCAGCACTTC. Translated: CASSSREGEQHF. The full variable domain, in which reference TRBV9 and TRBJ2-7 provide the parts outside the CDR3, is DSGVTQTPKHLITATGQRVTLRCSPRSGDLSVYWYQQSLDQGLQFLIQYYNGEERAKGNILERFSAQQFPDLHSELNLSSLELGDSALYFCASSSREGEQHFGPGTRLTVT.

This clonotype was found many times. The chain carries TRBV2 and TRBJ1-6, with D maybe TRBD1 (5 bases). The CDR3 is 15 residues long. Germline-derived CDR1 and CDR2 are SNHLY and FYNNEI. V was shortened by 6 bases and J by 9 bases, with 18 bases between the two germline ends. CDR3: CASRGGGTRGSPLHF. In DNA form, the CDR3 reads TGTGCCAGCAGGGGCGGGGGTACTCGTGGTTCACCCCTCCACTTT.

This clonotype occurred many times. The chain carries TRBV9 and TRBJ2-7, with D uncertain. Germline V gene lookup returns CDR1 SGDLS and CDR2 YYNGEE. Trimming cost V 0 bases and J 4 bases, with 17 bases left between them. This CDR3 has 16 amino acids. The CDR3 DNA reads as TGTGCCAGCAGCGTAGTCCTTACACCCGAGGCGTACGAGCAGTACTTC. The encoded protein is CASSVVLTPEAYEQYF.

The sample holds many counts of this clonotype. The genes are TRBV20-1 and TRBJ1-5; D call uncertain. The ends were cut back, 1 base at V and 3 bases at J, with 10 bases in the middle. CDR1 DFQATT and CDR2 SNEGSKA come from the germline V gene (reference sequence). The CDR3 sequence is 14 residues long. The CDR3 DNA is TGCAGTGCTAGAGTAAGGGCTTCCAATCAGCCCCAGCATTTT. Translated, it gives CSARVRASNQPQHF.

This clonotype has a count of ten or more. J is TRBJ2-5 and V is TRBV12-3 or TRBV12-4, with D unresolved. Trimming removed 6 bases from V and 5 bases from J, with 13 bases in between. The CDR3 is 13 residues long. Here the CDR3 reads CASRLGFSETQYF. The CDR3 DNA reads TGTGCCAGCAGGCTAGGGTTCTCGGAGACCCAGTACTTC.

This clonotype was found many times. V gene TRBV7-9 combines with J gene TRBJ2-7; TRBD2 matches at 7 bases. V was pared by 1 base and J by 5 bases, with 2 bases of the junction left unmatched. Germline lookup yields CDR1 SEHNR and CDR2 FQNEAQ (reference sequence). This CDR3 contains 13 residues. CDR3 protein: CASSLGAGDEQYF. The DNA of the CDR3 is TGTGCCAGCAGCTTAGGTGCGGGGGACGAGCAGTACTTC.

CDR3 residues: CASSLGGQGTLSGANVLTF. Here the CDR3 DNA reads TGTGCCAGCAGCTTAGGTGGCCAGGGGACTCTCTCTGGGGCCAACGTCCTGACTTTC. V is TRBV7-2 and J is TRBJ2-6; D is tentatively TRBD1 or TRBD2 (6 bases each). Trimming pared 1 base from V and 0 bases from J, leaving 16 bases between. Germline-derived CDR1 and CDR2 are SGHTA and FQGNSA. The CDR3 covers 19 residues.

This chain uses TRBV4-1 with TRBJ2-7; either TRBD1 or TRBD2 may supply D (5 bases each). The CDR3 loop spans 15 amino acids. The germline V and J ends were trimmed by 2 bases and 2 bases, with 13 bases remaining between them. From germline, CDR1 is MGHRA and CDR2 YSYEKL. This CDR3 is CASSQSGPGTYEQYF. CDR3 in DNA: TGCGCCAGCAGCCAATCGGGACCTGGGACCTACGAGCAGTACTTC.

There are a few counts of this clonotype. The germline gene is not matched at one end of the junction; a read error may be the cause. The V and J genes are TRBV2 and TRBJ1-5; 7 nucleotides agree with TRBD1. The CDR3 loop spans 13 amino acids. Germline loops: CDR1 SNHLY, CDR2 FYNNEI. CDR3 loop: CASTGASNQPQHF. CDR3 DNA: TGTGCTAGCACAGGGGCGAGCAATCAGCCCCAGCATTTT.

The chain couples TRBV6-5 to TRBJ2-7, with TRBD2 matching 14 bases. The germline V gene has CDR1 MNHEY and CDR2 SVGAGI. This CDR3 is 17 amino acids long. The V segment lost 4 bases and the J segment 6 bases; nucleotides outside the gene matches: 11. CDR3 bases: TGTGCCAGCAGTTCCCGAATGACTAGCGGGAGGGCCAGCGAGCAGTACTTC. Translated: CASSSRMTSGRASEQYF.